This TCR beta chain was sequenced in a study of OX40 agonist ivuxolimab in advanced cancers. The overall study: Age averaged around 58 years (range roughly 20 to 90), and 70% to 85% were male.

Sequencing was performed with immunoSEQ multiplex PCR; in TCRdb, only in-frame clones are kept and a portion is missing. This sample has fewer than 85,000 clones, with roughly 90% found just once. The V and J ends lost 4 bases and 3 bases respectively, with 19 bases between them. CDR1 SEHNR and CDR2 FQNEAQ come from the germline V gene (reference sequence). The CDR3 is 16 residues long. The chain is built from TRBV7-9 and TRBJ2-7, with TRBD2 as a possible D gene (7 bases). The clonotype originates from an adult with an advanced solid tumor such as melanoma, head and neck, liver or kidney cancer. This specimen was CD4+ or CD8+ T cells sorted from blood, taken in a trial of the OX40 agonist ivuxolimab. In DNA form, the CDR3 reads TGTGCCAGCAGCTCGCATGGGAGGGGACAAGGCTACGAGCAGTACTTC. This translates into CASSSHGRGQGYEQYF.